The clone carrying this TCR beta chain was observed a few times. This entry belongs to a study of patients and donors after allogeneic stem cell transplantation. TCRdb ran MiXCR on the RT-PCR reads and lists one entry per CDR3 protein. The sample holds fewer than 500,000 distinct CDR3 sequences; 16% are singletons and the top ten take roughly 7%. The germline V gene has CDR1 LGHNA and CDR2 YSLEER. This CDR3 is built from 16 residues. Trimming pared 1 base from V and 4 bases from J, leaving 16 bases between. Source material: blood, either unsorted or a sorted T cell fraction (not recorded which). This sequence was found in a human donor who was either an allogeneic HSCT recipient or a stem cell or donor lymphocyte infusion donor (not recorded which). It is not recorded whose cells these are; they may come from a transplant donor. This rearrangement joins TRBV4-3 to TRBJ1-2; a possible D gene is TRBD1 (6 bases). Here the CDR3 DNA reads TGCGCCAGCAGCCAAGGATACCCAACAGGGCTCTATGGCTACACCTTC. Translated, it gives CASSQGYPTGLYGYTF.